What follows are 17 T cell receptor beta chains derived from one specimen sequenced in a study of Graves' ophthalmopathy and Graves' hyperthyroidism. Scientists amplified the TCR beta CDR3 regions from RNA transcripts. An opening RT-PCR round employed HTBI primers and preceded a second-round multiplex PCR. TCRdb itself ran the multiplex PCR reads through MiXCR, one entry per CDR3 protein. This table holds 600,000 to 700,000 distinct CDR3 sequences, just over 40% found once. The sample was peripheral blood. All receptors derive from an adult man with Graves' ophthalmopathy.

In its sample, this clonotype was seen many times. This chain uses TRBV14 with TRBJ2-7, with D perhaps TRBD1 (6 bases). Between the trimmed V and J ends, which lost 2 bases and 3 bases, there was a span of 14 bases. There are 15 residues in the CDR3. Germline values: CDR1 SGHDN, CDR2 FVKESK. The CDR3 nucleotides are TGTGCCAGCAGCCAATTCGCTGGACAGAGCTACGAGCAGTACTTC. This encodes CASSQFAGQSYEQYF.

Regarding this clonotype: One junction end does not reproduce the germline sequence, and a read error may be involved. This chain connects TRBV15 to TRBJ1-1, with TRBD1 matching 8 bases. Germline V gene data show CDR1 as LNHNV and CDR2 as YYDKDF (reference sequence). The CDR3 consists of 12 residues. CDR3 loop: CATSRGPGQALF. The CDR3 bases are TGTGCCACCAGCAGAGGACCGGGACAGGCACTCTTT.

This clonotype was detected only once. The chain combines TRBV10-3 with TRBJ2-3, with D possibly matching TRBD2 (6 bases). The CDR3 has 13 residues. Trimming stripped 3 bases from V and 4 bases from J, with 8 bases between. Per germline, CDR1 ENHRY and CDR2 SYGVKD. This chain's CDR3 is CAISEGGADTQYF. CDR3 nucleotide sequence: TGTGCCATCAGTGAAGGAGGGGCAGATACGCAGTATTTT.

As to this clonotype: The junction departs from germline at one end; a sequencing error may be responsible. This rearrangement joins TRBV10-3 to TRBJ2-7; D might be TRBD1 (6 bases). This CDR3 region has 15 residues. The germline V gene has CDR1 ENHRY and CDR2 SYGVKD. The CDR3 is CATSITGQGFYEQYF. For the CDR3, the DNA is TGTGCCACCAGTATAACGGGACAAGGATTTTACGAGCAGTACTTC.

The chain couples TRBV9 to TRBJ2-2, with TRBD2 matching over 11 bases. The V gene's germline CDR1 is SGDLS and CDR2 YYNGEE. The CDR3 consists of 17 residues. With 5 bases clipped from V and 1 base from J, the junction kept 7 bases outside the gene matches. The CDR3 loop is CASRPGLAVLNTGELFF. In nucleotides, the CDR3 is TGTGCCAGCAGGCCGGGACTAGCGGTTCTGAACACCGGGGAGCTGTTTTTT.

This clonotype occurred many times. The J gene is TRBJ2-7, the V gene TRBV7-2; 14 nucleotides match TRBD2. V lost 3 bases to trimming and J lost 7 bases; unmatched junction nucleotides: 5. Germline loops: CDR1 SGHTA, CDR2 FQGNSA. The CDR3 covers 15 residues. The CDR3 loop is CASSFRLAGGGEQYF. In DNA, the CDR3 is TGTGCCAGCAGCTTCCGACTAGCGGGAGGGGGTGAGCAGTACTTC. The entire variable domain, with the rest obtained from reference TRBV7-2 and TRBJ2-7, is as follows: GAGVSQSPSNKVTEKGKDVELRCDPISGHTALYWYRQSLGQGLEFLIYFQGNSAPDKSGLPSDRFSAERTGGSVSTLTIQRTQQEDSAVYLCASSFRLAGGGEQYFGPGTRLTVT.

The J gene is TRBJ2-3, the V gene TRBV4-2; D may be TRBD2 (5 bases). V shed 5 bases and J shed 3 bases, with 9 bases lying between them. Germline loops: CDR1 LGHNA, CDR2 YNFKEQ. The CDR3 contains 13 residues. The DNA for the CDR3 is TGTGCCAGCAGCTTAGCGCCGACAGATACGCAGTATTTT. Amino acid sequence: CASSLAPTDTQYF.

This clonotype was detected many times. V is TRBV25-1 and J is TRBJ2-5; 7 bases are a match to TRBD2. CDR3 length: 11 amino acids. V trimming: 6 bases; J trimming: 5 bases; junction bases outside the gene matches: 0. The germline gives CDR1 MGHDK, CDR2 SYGVNS. The CDR3 is CASRGGETQYF. In nucleotides, the CDR3 is TGTGCCAGCAGGGGAGGGGAGACCCAGTACTTC.

This clonotype was counted many times. The CDR3 region has the DNA TGTGCCAGCAGCTCCTCGGGACAGGCTCATAAGACCCAGTACTTC. Protein: CASSSSGQAHKTQYF. The chain couples TRBV7-9 to TRBJ2-5; TRBD1 agrees at 8 bases. The CDR3 contains 15 residues. The germline V gene encodes CDR1 SEHNR and CDR2 FQNEAQ (reference sequence). Losses at the gene ends were 4 bases for V and 6 bases for J; bases not matched to a gene: 10. Variable domain in full (rest from reference TRBV7-9 and TRBJ2-5): DTGVSQNPRHKITKRGQNVTFRCDPISEHNRLYWYRQTLGQGPEFLTYFQNEAQLEKSRLLSDRFSAERPKGSFSTLEIQRTEQGDSAMYLCASSSSGQAHKTQYFGPGTRLLVL.

The chain uses TRBV7-2 and TRBJ1-4, with D tentatively TRBD1 (5 bases). Trimming took 4 bases from V and 2 from J, leaving 11 bases between them. This CDR3 has 15 amino acids. The germline gives CDR1 SGHTA, CDR2 FQGNSA. CDR3 in amino acids: CASSSAGITNEKLFF. CDR3 sequence (DNA): TGTGCCAGCAGCTCCGCAGGGATCACTAATGAAAAACTGTTTTTT.

In this sample, this clonotype turned up a few times. One end of the junction does not line up with germline, which may come from a read error. The chain carries TRBV10-3 and TRBJ2-7; TRBD1 aligns across 8 bases. There are 16 residues in the CDR3. Germline V gene sequence: CDR1 ENHRY, CDR2 SYGVKD. The CDR3 spells CASSPLGGQAGYEQYF. CDR3 coding DNA: TGTGCCAGCAGTCCGCTCGGGGGACAGGCGGGTTACGAGCAGTACTTC.

This clonotype was seen ten or more times. The chain joins TRBV5-1 to TRBJ2-5; TRBD1 might be the D (6 bases). Trimming took off 7 bases at V and 5 bases at J, with 21 bases between the two ends. The CDR3 has 15 residues. Per the germline V gene, CDR1 is SGHRS and CDR2 is YFSETQ. Written as DNA, the CDR3 is TGCGCCAGCGCCATGGGGGCGCGAGGACGGGAGACCCAGTACTTC. Amino acids: CASAMGARGRETQYF.

About this clonotype: A single base separates this from a much larger clone, so it may be a read error. V usage is TRBV10-3 and J usage is TRBJ2-7, with no clear D. The V gene's germline CDR1 is ENHRY and CDR2 SYGVKD. This CDR3 has 13 residues. CDR3 in amino acids: CASSPFLQSEQNF. CDR3 sequence (DNA): TGTGCCAGCAGTCCTTTCCTACAGAGCGAGCAGAACTTC.

In its sample, this clonotype was seen many times. The chain combines TRBV7-8 with TRBJ1-1; D perhaps matches TRBD1 (5 bases). The CDR3 extends over 12 amino acids. Deletions cut 5 bases from V and 8 bases from J, with 12 bases between. Germline V gives CDR1 SGHVS, CDR2 FQNEAQ. The CDR3 spells CASSPQVSEAFF. CDR3 nucleotides: TGTGCCAGCAGCCCACAGGTTTCCGAAGCTTTCTTT.

Remarks on this clonotype: This may be a read error: a much more frequent sequence differs by one nucleotide. V and J are TRBV2 and TRBJ2-7; 10 bases map to TRBD2. V lost 7 bases, J lost 2 bases, and 5 bases stayed unmatched. The CDR3 is made up of 14 amino acids. The germline V gene encodes CDR1 SNHLY and CDR2 FYNNEI. CDR3 residues: CASTSGTSAYEQYF. The CDR3 coding sequence is TGTGCCAGCACCTCCGGGACTAGCGCCTACGAGCAGTACTTC.

This clonotype showed up many times. The genes are TRBV9 and TRBJ1-6; 9 nucleotides align to TRBD1. V lost 9 bases to trimming and J lost 8 bases; unmatched junction nucleotides: 6. The CDR3 has 13 amino acids. CDR1 is SGDLS, CDR2 YYNGEE, per germline. The CDR3, as DNA: TGTGCCAAACAGGGGGCTTGGTATTCACCCCTCCACTTT. This sequence encodes CAKQGAWYSPLHF.

The sample holds a few counts of this clonotype. At one end the junction does not follow the germline gene, possibly because of a read error. The genes are TRBV10-3 and TRBJ1-3; the D is unclear. CDR1 and CDR2 from the germline V gene are ENHRY and SYGVKD. The CDR3 runs to 16 residues. The CDR3: CASSDNPLISRNTIYF. The DNA of the CDR3 is TGTGCCAGCAGTGATAATCCCCTGATCTCTAGAAACACCATATATTTT.